The 8 T cell receptor beta chains listed next were all sequenced from one sample in a study of T cells after yellow fever vaccination. In TCRdb, the 5' RACE reads were re-called with MiXCR into one record per CDR3 protein. The table has about 340,000 distinct CDR3 sequences, around 12% seen once; the top ten hold 2.5% to 4%. The sequences come from CD4+ T cells sorted from PBMCs, collected 15 days after the yellow fever booster vaccination. These receptors were collected from a man between 18 and 29 years old who received the YFV17D yellow fever vaccine.

This clonotype came up a few times. V is TRBV27 and J is TRBJ2-7; 10 positions agree with TRBD1. There are 15 residues in the CDR3. Looked up from germline, CDR1 is MNHEY and CDR2 is SMNVEV (reference sequence). V shed 5 bases, J shed 3 bases, and the junction held 7 bases outside the gene matches. The CDR3 nucleotides are TGTGCCAGCAGTACCGCGACAGGGGGCGTCTACGAGCAGTACTTC. The encoded protein is CASSTATGGVYEQYF.

The chain has TRBV20-1 and TRBJ2-7; 8 bases match TRBD2. Germline-derived CDR1 and CDR2 are DFQATT and SNEGSKA (reference sequence). With 1 base clipped from V and 0 bases from J, the junction kept 8 bases outside the gene matches. The CDR3 runs to 16 residues. CDR3 sequence (DNA): TGCAGTGCTAGAGTGGCTAGCGGGCGGCTCTCCTACGAGCAGTACTTC. Residues: CSARVASGRLSYEQYF.

Many counts were recorded for this clonotype. The gene calls are TRBV28 and TRBJ1-3; D uncertain. The CDR3 sequence is 14 residues long. With 7 bases removed from V and 0 bases from J, the gap between germline ends came to 10 bases. Per germline, CDR1 MDHEN and CDR2 SYDVKM. CDR3 in DNA: TGTGCCAGCACCAGACCTCACTCTGGAAACACCATATATTTT. Protein product: CASTRPHSGNTIYF.

This clonotype was seen a few times. The chain combines TRBV29-1 with TRBJ1-1; D gene ambiguous. Germline CDR1 is SQVTM and CDR2 is ANQGSEA. This CDR3 has 15 amino acids. The germline V and J ends were trimmed by 4 bases and 1 base, with 16 bases remaining between them. The CDR3 nucleotides read TGCAGCGTTGTTTTTTGGGGAAACAGGAACACTGAAGCTTTCTTT. Protein: CSVVFWGNRNTEAFF.

The table lists this clonotype with a few counts. This chain uses TRBV30 with TRBJ1-5; a weak D match, TRBD1 (5 bases). Germline lookup yields CDR1 GTSNPN and CDR2 SVGIG (reference sequence). The CDR3 totals 15 residues. V lost 2 bases and J lost 0, with 11 bases in between. CDR3 region: CAWSPRGGSNQPQHF. CDR3 DNA: TGTGCCTGGAGTCCCCGGGGCGGTAGCAATCAGCCCCAGCATTTT.

The rearrangement joins TRBV7-9 to TRBJ1-1; 8 nucleotides match TRBD1. V shed 5 bases and J 2 bases; nucleotides not matched to a gene: 7. Looked up from germline, CDR1 is SEHNR and CDR2 is FQNEAQ (reference sequence). The CDR3 has 15 residues. DNA of the CDR3: TGTGCCAGCAGCCCAATGGACAGGGCAAACACTGAAGCTTTCTTT. It codes for CASSPMDRANTEAFF.

This clonotype was detected ten times or more. This chain joins TRBV5-1 and TRBJ2-2; 15 positions match TRBD2. Germline-derived CDR1 and CDR2 are SGHRS and YFSETQ. V dropped 4 bases and J dropped 6; count of bases not matched to a gene: 7. CDR3 length equals 17 residues. The chain's CDR3 is CASSRTSGGARAGELFF. The CDR3 DNA reads as TGCGCCAGCAGCCGGACTAGCGGGGGGGCCCGAGCCGGGGAGCTGTTTTTT.

This clonotype appeared a few times. The genes are TRBV4-3 and TRBJ1-2; D is perhaps TRBD1 (5 bases). Germline values: CDR1 LGHNA, CDR2 YSLEER. Trimming removed 0 bases from V and 7 bases from J, with 15 bases in between. The CDR3 is 15 residues long. CDR3 sequence: CASSQDGPGPAGYTF. As DNA, the CDR3 is TGCGCCAGCAGCCAAGATGGCCCGGGACCGGCTGGCTACACCTTC.